This TCR beta chain was recorded in a study of a mutant IDH1 vaccine in newly diagnosed glioma (dated by TCRdb to about 2021). Background for the entire study: Across visits V03 through V10, patients got a total of eight vaccinations, given in weeks 1, 3, 5, 7, 11, 15, 19 and 23. Six visits were used for peripheral blood collection: V03 (baseline), V05, V07, V10, V12 and V13. Vaccination was initiated 4-6 weeks after radiotherapy alone, or concurrently with temozolomide cycles in the chemotherapy-containing groups. Before enrollment, most patients had been given radiochemotherapy with temozolomide as standard therapy, while the rest had received either radiotherapy alone or temozolomide alone. Longitudinal TCRB deep sequencing was done for 25 to 30 treated patients, wherever samples were available for exploratory analyses. Of the approximately 35 treated patients, 62.5% were male and 37.5% were female, and the mean age was 40.4 years. What the authors observed across the whole study: Pseudoprogression appeared unrelated to alterations in the top peripheral T cell clonotypes detected by TCRB sequencing. Availability determined which PBMC samples were chosen for TCRB deep sequencing. Immune responses induced by the vaccine were seen in around 93% of patients across multiple MHC alleles. According to the authors, sample limitations meant that analyses of patient blood samples could not be reproduced.

Library preparation was by the immunoSEQ multiplex PCR assay. The hsTCRB Kit was used according to the manufacturer's protocol to amplify rearranged TCR beta chain sequences. Sequencing of TCRB libraries was carried out on an Illumina MiSeq. The study's own analysis went as follows. Demultiplexing, trimming and gene mapping were performed with the kit vendor's proprietary platform. TCRdb retrieved this table from immuneACCESS and kept in-frame rearrangements only. Not all clones are present; in checked studies, unresolved V genes account for under half, and no reason is known for the remainder. V, J and clone size reflect that table, while D and trimming were determined from the DNA. Across this sample there are about 36,000 clones, with about 80% seen only once. The ten largest clones take up about 16% of the sample. A remark on this clone: Its antigen target is currently unknown. Nothing much larger sits one base from this clone, and base qualities are not available.

CDR3 length: 16 amino acids, cysteine to phenylalanine. This entry keeps only the CDR3 DNA: 48 bases, framed from base 1. At the junction V is shortened by 0 bases and J by 4 bases, with 12 bases in between. The germline V gene (reference sequence) yields WNHNN for CDR1 and SYGVQD for CDR2. This sample's time point label indicates: week 11, during vaccination. Each vaccine dose was 300 ug of a 20-mer mutant IDH1 peptide in Montanide, given subcutaneously with topical imiquimod. Newly diagnosed WHO grade 3 or 4 IDH1-mutant astrocytomas showing loss of nuclear ATRX were present in the donors. The samples were drawn from NOA16, a multicentre, single-arm, open-label phase I trial in Germany that tested a mutant IDH1 peptide vaccine in humans for the first time. Genomic DNA for TCRB sequencing was extracted from EDTA blood using the DNeasy Blood and Tissue Kit.

The chain links TRBV10-1 with TRBJ2-2; perhaps TRBD1 is the D gene, with 6 bases matching. Material: peripheral blood mononuclear cells (PBMCs), obtained from a glioma patient whose treatment included an IDH1 peptide vaccine. The source of this sequence is a woman aged 25 to 39 with glioma. Some clones in this sample may be carry-over from other donors' samples. The CDR3 here reads CASSESRGSGTGELFF. The bases are TGCGCCAGCAGTGAGTCGAGGGGGAGTGGCACCGGGGAGCTGTTTTTT.